What follows are 22 T cell receptor beta chains derived from one specimen sequenced in a study of tumor-infiltrating lymphocytes in primary liver carcinoma. Constant-region priming of approximately 0.55 ug total RNA yielded TCR beta cDNA. Sequencing libraries for TCR beta derived from three nested multiplex PCR rounds that used slightly modified ARM-PCR. TRBV1-TRBV30 forward primers paired with a C-beta reverse primer were used in the first two PCR rounds, which ran roughly 10 cycles each. Each CDR3 protein is one row after TCRdb ran MiXCR on the multiplex PCR reads. In the table there are about 97,000 distinct CDR3 sequences, approximately 70% of which are singletons. Bulk tissue was left unsorted, and RNA and DNA were co-extracted from about 20-30 mg of it. The sample consisted of liver tumor tissue from sampling region 2. Indicated subset: tumor region T2, inferior pole. Receptors were obtained from a woman aged 55 to 70 with primary liver carcinoma and hepatitis B virus infection.

For this clonotype: This CDR3 fails to terminate in the conserved phenylalanine or tryptophan, so it likely reflects a read error. This chain links TRBV11-2 with TRBJ1-1, with D possibly matching TRBD1 (5 bases). The CDR3 runs to 15 residues. Germline CDR1 SGHAT, CDR2 FQNNGV. The CDR3 DNA follows: TGTGCAAGCAGCTTAGATCCTGGGGCAGGAACTGAAGCTTTCATT. Translating it yields CASSLDPGAGTEAFI.

Concerning this clonotype: Without the conserved terminal phenylalanine or tryptophan, this CDR3 likely stems from a read error. The limits of the CDR3 on the DNA are not certain, so only TCRdb's listed CDR3 is given. This chain uses TRBV11-2 with TRBJ2-3. Germline-derived CDR1 and CDR2 are SGHAT and FQNNGV. The CDR3 length is 13 residues, termini included. This CDR3 is CASSLDRGDTQCL.

On this clonotype itself: The junction differs from germline at one of its ends, possibly a read error. The gene calls are TRBV6-2 or TRBV6-3 and TRBJ2-1; no reliable D call. The CDR3 loop spans 17 amino acids. Per the germline V gene, CDR1 is MNHEY and CDR2 is SVGEGT. CDR3 nucleotides: TGTGCCAGCAGTTACATTGGCAGGCTGAGCTCCTACAATGAGCAGCTCTTC. Translating it yields CASSYIGRLSSYNEQLF.

Remarks on this clonotype: One end of the junction is discordant with germline, which a read error may explain. The rearrangement joins TRBV6-1 to TRBJ2-1; 9 bases line up with TRBD2. CDR3 size: 14 residues. Per the germline V gene, CDR1 is MNHNS and CDR2 is SASEGT. Here the CDR3 reads CPTRAGGSYNGQFF. As DNA, the CDR3 is TGTCCCACCAGAGCGGGGGGCTCCTACAATGGGCAGTTCTTC.

The rearrangement links TRBV6-6 to TRBJ1-5; TRBD1 matches 8 bases. This CDR3 region has 14 residues. Trimming removed 2 bases from V and 11 bases from J; junction bases left unmatched: 8. The V gene's germline CDR1 is MNHNY and CDR2 SVGAGI (reference sequence). This CDR3 is CASSYQGAVQSQHF. For the CDR3, the DNA is TGTGCCAGCAGTTACCAGGGGGCTGTACAGTCCCAGCATTTT.

This chain joins TRBV10-1 and TRBJ2-1; D might be TRBD2 (5 bases). The V end lost 1 base, the J end lost 16 bases, and 14 bases lay between the germline ends. The CDR3 loop spans 12 amino acids. Germline V gives CDR1 WNHNN, CDR2 SYGVQD (reference sequence). The CDR3 region has the DNA TGCGCCAGCAGTGAGTTGGAGCGGAGCCATTTCTTC. This encodes CASSELERSHFF.

This clonotype was found a few times. Just one base apart from a much larger clone, this may be a read error. This chain connects TRBV14 to TRBJ1-6, with D hard to call. The CDR3 consists of 13 residues. CDR1 SGHDN and CDR2 FVKESK come from the germline V gene. The CDR3 coding sequence is TGTGCCAGCAACCAAGATCAATCGTCTGCCCTCCACTTT. It is translated as CASNQDQSSALHF.

Regarding this clonotype: One junction end does not reproduce the germline sequence, and a read error may be involved. The gene calls are TRBV6-2 or TRBV6-3 and TRBJ1-1; D remains unclear. Germline V gene data show CDR1 as MNHEY and CDR2 as SVGEGT. The CDR3 runs 15 residues. The CDR3 spells CASGCRGFEACWALF. The CDR3 coding sequence is TGTGCCAGCGGTTGTCGGGGATTCGAGGCATGCTGGGCTTTATTT.

The rearrangement joins TRBV6-1 to TRBJ2-1, with 11 bases that match TRBD1. Germline CDR1 reads MNHNS; CDR2 reads SASEGT. This CDR3 region has 17 residues. J was trimmed by 6 bases and V by 4 bases; bases with no gene match: 11. Written as DNA, the CDR3 is TGTGCCAGCAGTGTTCCCGGAGGGACAGGGGGATTCAATGAGCAGTTCTTC. This translates into CASSVPGGTGGFNEQFF.

There are a few counts of this clonotype. A read error may account for a junction end that differs from germline. This chain connects TRBV30 to TRBJ2-5; tentatively, D is TRBD1 (6 bases). Germline loops: CDR1 GTSNPN, CDR2 SVGIG (reference sequence). This CDR3 has 14 residues. The CDR3 spells CVWNSGQLQETQYF. The CDR3 bases are TGTGTCTGGAATTCCGGACAGCTTCAAGAGACCCAGTACTTC.

Concerning this clonotype: A read error is possible here, since a much larger clone lies one base away. The V gene is TRBV25-1, the J gene TRBJ1-2; the D is unclear. The CDR3 is 14 residues long. The germline gives CDR1 MGHDK, CDR2 SYGVNS. V was shortened by 3 bases and J by 0 bases, with 8 bases between the two germline ends. The CDR3 protein is CASSEPSANYGYTF. CDR3 bases: TGTGCCAGCAGTGAGCCGTCCGCTAACTATGGCTACACCTTC.

Worth noting for this clonotype: A read error is possible here, since a much larger clone lies one base away. V is TRBV7-9 and J is TRBJ1-6, with D maybe TRBD1 (5 bases). The ends were cut back, 1 base at V and 6 bases at J, with 13 bases in the middle. The CDR3 runs 16 residues. In germline, CDR1 is SEHNR, CDR2 FQNEAQ (reference sequence). The CDR3 loop reads CASSLVIGACNSPLHF. DNA for the CDR3: TGTGCCAGCAGCTTAGTTATCGGGGCTTGTAATTCACCCCTCCACTTT.

This sequence joins TRBV11-3 and TRBJ2-1, with D unresolved. This CDR3 is built from 17 residues. CDR1 is SGHNT and CDR2 is YENEEA in the germline V gene. The V end lost 0 bases, the J end lost 8 bases, and 20 bases lay between the germline ends. CDR3 bases: TGTGCCAGCAGCTTAGATATCGACCTAGGTGTTTACGATGAGCAGTTCTTC. Translation: CASSLDIDLGVYDEQFF. The full variable domain, its missing parts supplied by reference TRBV11-3 and TRBJ2-1, is EAGVVQSPRYKIIEKKQPVAFWCNPISGHNTLYWYLQNLGQGPELLIRYENEEAVDDSQLPKDRFSAERLKGVDSTLKIQPAELGDSAVYLCASSLDIDLGVYDEQFFGPGTRLTVL.

The chain links TRBV18 to TRBJ2-4, with D perhaps matching TRBD2 (6 bases). The V end lost 4 bases, the J end lost 0 bases, and 10 bases lay between the germline ends. CDR3 size: 15 residues. Germline V gene sequence: CDR1 KGHSH, CDR2 LQKENI. The CDR3 spells CASSQPGLAKNIQYF. CDR3 DNA: TGTGCCAGCTCACAACCGGGACTAGCCAAAAACATTCAGTACTTC. The full variable domain, completed using reference TRBV18 and TRBJ2-4, is NAGVMQNPRHLVRRRGQEARLRCSPMKGHSHVYWYRQLPEEGLKFMVYLQKENIIDESGMPKERFSAEFPKEGPSILRIQQVVRGDSAAYFCASSQPGLAKNIQYFGAGTRLSVL.

Worth noting for this clonotype: This may come from a read error, since a much larger clone is one base off. This chain links TRBV13 with TRBJ2-7; D remains ambiguous. CDR1 PRHDT and CDR2 FYEKMQ come from the germline V gene (reference sequence). This CDR3 spans 12 amino acids. The CDR3 sequence is CATSLGIYEQYF. Written as DNA, the CDR3 is TGTGCCACCAGCTTAGGAATCTACGAGCAGTACTTC.

This clonotype was seen a handful of times. The chain uses TRBV7-9 and TRBJ2-7; 7 positions match TRBD2. CDR1 and CDR2 from the germline V gene are SEHNR and FQNEAQ (reference sequence). The CDR3 contains 14 residues. The junction had 5 bases not matched to a gene; V was cut back by 3 bases and J by 3 bases. CDR3 DNA sequence: TGTGCCAGCAGCTTCTACCCGGGAGGCTACGAGCAGTACTTC. Translation: CASSFYPGGYEQYF.

This clonotype appeared many times. The J gene is TRBJ2-3, the V gene TRBV12-3 or TRBV12-4; the D is unclear. Trimming removed 4 bases at V and 6 bases at J, with 14 bases between. This CDR3 contains 14 residues. The CDR3 sequence is CASSSTVRTDTQYF. In nucleotides, the CDR3 is TGTGCCAGCAGTTCCACCGTCCGTACTGATACGCAGTATTTT.

J is TRBJ2-1 and V is TRBV11-3; TRBD1 agrees at 10 bases. V shed 5 bases and J 15 bases; nucleotides not matched to a gene: 28. The CDR3 sequence is 19 residues long. CDR1 is SGHNT and CDR2 is YENEEA in the germline V gene. The CDR3 loop reads CASSAGQGGLVGGFNEWFF. CDR3 coding DNA: TGTGCCAGCAGCGCCGGACAGGGGGGACTAGTGGGAGGATTCAATGAGTGGTTCTTC.

This clonotype was observed many times. V gene TRBV12-5 combines with J gene TRBJ2-2; tentatively, D is TRBD1 (5 bases). The length of the CDR3 is 15 residues. The V gene's germline CDR1 is LGHNT and CDR2 FRNRAP. Deletions cut 6 bases from V and 2 bases from J, with 13 bases between. CDR3 residues: CASGQGRINTGELFF. Written as DNA, the CDR3 is TGTGCTAGTGGCCAGGGCAGAATTAACACCGGGGAGCTGTTTTTT.

In regard to this clonotype: The conserved phenylalanine or tryptophan normally closing the CDR3 is absent here, so this likely arose from a read error. The chain recombines TRBV11-2 with TRBJ2-7; unclear D gene. CDR1 SGHAT and CDR2 FQNNGV come from the germline V gene. The CDR3 contains 14 residues. The DNA of the CDR3 is TGTGCTAGCAGCTTAGGCGTACCCTCCTACGTGCAGTACTCC. It encodes CASSLGVPSYVQYS.

This clonotype has just one count. A clone one base away is much larger, so this may be a read error. The CDR3 does not close with the conserved phenylalanine or tryptophan, likely indicating a read error. For the CDR3, the DNA is TGTGCCAGCAGGCCCGGGACGTATATCGAGACCCAGTACTTA. This codes for CASRPGTYIETQYL. The gene calls are TRBV2 and TRBJ2-5, with D possibly called TRBD1 or TRBD2 (5 bases each). Germline V gives CDR1 SNHLY, CDR2 FYNNEI. This CDR3 has 14 residues. The germline V and J ends were trimmed by 6 bases and 5 bases, with 16 bases remaining between them.

This clonotype was seen ten or more times. The chain has TRBV14 and TRBJ2-7; TRBD2 aligns across 9 bases. Trimming at V came to 5 bases and at J to 1 base, leaving 9 bases not matched to a gene. The CDR3 sequence is 16 residues long. Germline loops: CDR1 SGHDN, CDR2 FVKESK. CDR3 protein: CASSKRGGGGSYEQYF. The CDR3 coding sequence is TGTGCCAGCAGCAAAAGAGGCGGGGGGGGATCCTACGAGCAGTACTTC.